Listed here are 7 T cell receptor beta chains from one sample, sequenced in a study of T cell responses to AZD1222 COVID-19 vaccine. TCRdb keeps only in-frame clones here, not all; method: immunoSEQ multiplex PCR. The sample comprises fewer than 150,000 clones, 92% of which are singletons, and approximately 9% rests with the top ten. Specimen: peripheral blood, collected 28 days after the second AZD1222 dose. Receptor source: an adult who received the AZD1222 COVID-19 vaccine.

This clone was found once. The chain has TRBV7-9 and TRBJ1-4; no definite D call. V lost 2 bases to trimming and J lost 1 base, with 5 bases between them. Per the germline V gene, CDR1 is SEHNR and CDR2 is FQNEAQ (reference sequence). The CDR3 has 14 residues. CDR3 amino acids: CASSLTETNEKLFF. Here the CDR3 DNA reads TGTGCCAGCAGCTTAACAGAAACTAATGAAAAACTGTTTTTT. Based on the CDR3 plus reference TRBV7-9 and TRBJ1-4, the full variable domain is DTGVSQNPRHKITKRGQNVTFRCDPISEHNRLYWYRQTLGQGPEFLTYFQNEAQLEKSRLLSDRFSAERPKGSFSTLEIQRTEQGDSAMYLCASSLTETNEKLFFGSGTQLSVL.

V is TRBV10-2 and J is TRBJ2-7; unclear D gene. The V end was cut by 3 bases, the J end by 5 bases, with 14 bases between. The CDR3 sequence is 14 residues long. Germline CDR1 WSHSY, CDR2 SAAADI. Here the CDR3 reads CASSDSQLGNEQYF. The CDR3 DNA follows: TGCGCCAGCAGTGATTCCCAGCTAGGAAACGAGCAGTACTTC.

This clone appeared once. V is TRBV6-5 and J is TRBJ1-2, with no clear D. Germline V lookup: CDR1 MNHEY, CDR2 SVGAGI. V lost 5 bases, J lost 5 bases, and 9 bases lay in between. This CDR3 region has 12 residues. The CDR3 DNA reads as TGTGCCAGCAGTAGTGGGTCATATGGCTACACCTTC. As protein: CASSSGSYGYTF.

This chain uses TRBV28 with TRBJ1-5; maybe TRBD1 (5 bases). Germline CDR1 and CDR2: MDHEN and SYDVKM. This CDR3 has 16 residues. Trimming took off 7 bases at V and 5 bases at J, with 21 bases between the two ends. CDR3 loop: CASISPAGPRHQPQHF. Here the CDR3 DNA reads TGTGCCAGCATCTCCCCCGCAGGGCCTAGACATCAGCCCCAGCATTTT.

The V gene is TRBV18, the J gene TRBJ1-2; D not certain. Germline V gene data show CDR1 as KGHSH and CDR2 as LQKENI. This CDR3 spans 13 amino acids. The germline V and J ends were trimmed by 3 bases and 8 bases, with 13 bases remaining between them. The CDR3 nucleotides are TGTGCCAGCTCACCCTCGGACCGCCAGGGCTACACCTTC. Protein sequence: CASSPSDRQGYTF.

The rearrangement links TRBV18 to TRBJ2-2; no reliable D call. CDR3 length equals 17 residues. CDR1 and CDR2 from the germline V gene are KGHSH and LQKENI. V lost 1 base to trimming and J lost 0 bases, with 12 bases between them. In DNA, the CDR3 is TGTGCCAGCTCACCACAAAGCCTGATCGCGAACACCGGGGAGCTGTTTTTT. Translation: CASSPQSLIANTGELFF. The full variable domain, in which reference TRBV18 and TRBJ2-2 provide the parts outside the CDR3, is NAGVMQNPRHLVRRRGQEARLRCSPMKGHSHVYWYRQLPEEGLKFMVYLQKENIIDESGMPKERFSAEFPKEGPSILRIQQVVRGDSAAYFCASSPQSLIANTGELFFGEGSRLTVL.

V usage is TRBV2 and J usage is TRBJ2-3; the match to TRBD2 covers 13 bases. With V trimmed by 6 bases and J by 0 bases, 15 bases remained unmatched. CDR1 is SNHLY and CDR2 is FYNNEI in the germline V gene. The CDR3 is 20 residues long. CDR3 bases: TGTGCCAGCAGCAGGCCTTTGACTAGCGGGGGGCCGAAGAGCACAGATACGCAGTATTTT. It codes for CASSRPLTSGGPKSTDTQYF.